This entry describes one T cell receptor (beta chain). Its antigen is as yet unknown. PCR used 60 Vbeta primers and 13 Jbeta primers. Data came from immunoSEQ multiplex PCR; TCRdb stores just in-frame clones and leaves some out. The table has 120,000 to 150,000 clones, around four fifths seen once; the top ten hold roughly 3.4%. Looked up from germline, CDR1 is GTSNPN and CDR2 is SVGIG (reference sequence). The CDR3 is made up of 20 amino acids. Trimming removed 5 bases at V and 5 bases at J, with 34 bases between. This entry comes from a study of cytomegalovirus exposure and HLA in healthy donors. Study-wide results and caveats: Per a later analysis, 15,000 to 20,000 TCR beta sequences showed association with HLA alleles at 0.05 false discovery rate. Cytomegalovirus association was assigned to about 150 TCR beta chains. Excluded: some indistinguishable V segments such as TRBV6-2 and TRBV6-3. Fewer N-insertions (relative to the approximately 700-donor mean) were reportedly seen in an Asian-associated ancestry cluster in a later analysis.

The TCR comes from a male donor in good health and CMV-seronegative. Sequencing input: PBMCs. This chain connects TRBV30 to TRBJ2-4; a possible D gene is TRBD2 (7 bases). The CDR3 reads CAWGVYLGPGVRGFENIQYF. CDR3 sequence (DNA): TGTGCCTGGGGCGTTTACCTCGGCCCAGGGGTGCGGGGGTTCGAAAACATTCAGTACTTC.